This entry concerns a single TCR beta chain. Its antigen remains unknown. Trimming took 4 bases from V and 4 from J, leaving 8 bases between them. The CDR3 covers 12 residues. Per germline, CDR1 SQVTM and CDR2 ANQGSEA. Vbeta (60) and Jbeta (13) primers were used in the PCR. Clones were sequenced by immunoSEQ multiplex PCR, and TCRdb holds only the in-frame ones, with some missing. The sample has 200,000 to 250,000 clones. These data are taken from a study of cytomegalovirus exposure and HLA in healthy donors. Notes on the study in general: Researchers reportedly found TCR beta sequences accurately predicted most subjects' HLA-A and HLA-B alleles. A later analysis showed TCR association rates differing by HLA locus, peaking at DRB1 and lowest at HLA-C. Later analysis identified a missense DCLRE1C variant that was linked to TCR beta V- and J-gene trimming.

The chain joins TRBV29-1 to TRBJ1-3, with TRBD1 as a possible D gene (6 bases). Sequenced input: PBMCs. The clonotype originates from a woman aged 25 to 39 in good health and CMV-seropositive. The CDR3 bases are TGCAGCGTTGCAGGGGTCGGAAACACCATATATTTT. Its protein is CSVAGVGNTIYF.